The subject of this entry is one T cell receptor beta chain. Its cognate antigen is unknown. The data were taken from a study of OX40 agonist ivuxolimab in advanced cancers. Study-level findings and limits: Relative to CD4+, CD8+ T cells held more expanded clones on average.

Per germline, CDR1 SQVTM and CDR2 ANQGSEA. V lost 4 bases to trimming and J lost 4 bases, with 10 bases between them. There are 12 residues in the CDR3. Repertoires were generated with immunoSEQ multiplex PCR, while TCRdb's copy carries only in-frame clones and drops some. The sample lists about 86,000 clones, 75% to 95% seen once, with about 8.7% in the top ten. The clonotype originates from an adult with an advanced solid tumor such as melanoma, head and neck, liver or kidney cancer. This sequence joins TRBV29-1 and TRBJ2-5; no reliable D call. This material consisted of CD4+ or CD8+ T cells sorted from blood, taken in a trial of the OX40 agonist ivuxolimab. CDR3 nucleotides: TGCAGCGTTGGGGCGGCGCGAGAGACCCAGTACTTC. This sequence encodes CSVGAARETQYF.